The 13 T cell receptor beta chains below come from one sample, sequenced in a study of post-analysis software for immune sequencing data. Study-level findings and limits: Among roughly 5 TRBV segments more frequent in patients than controls were TRBV5-6, TRBV5-1 and TRBV20-1.

These receptors' antigens are unknown. The TCR beta cDNA libraries carried unique molecular identifiers. TCRdb re-derived calls from the PCR reads in MiXCR, one entry per CDR3 protein. Of about half a million distinct CDR3 sequences listed, under 40% are singletons. The sequencing input was blood. Receptor source: a girl aged 2 to 17 with multiple sclerosis.

The CDR3 region is CASSSLAGALQETQYF. The CDR3 coding sequence is TGCGCCAGCAGCTCCCTAGCGGGGGCCCTCCAAGAGACCCAGTACTTC. This chain links TRBV5-1 with TRBJ2-5; TRBD2 aligns across 10 bases. CDR1 is SGHRS and CDR2 is YFSETQ in the germline V gene. The junction had 6 bases not matched to a gene; V was cut back by 3 bases and J by 1 base. CDR3 length: 16 residues.

This clonotype was found a few times. The V call is TRBV10-3, the J call TRBJ2-1; a possible D gene is TRBD2 (6 bases). This CDR3 is 11 amino acids long. V was trimmed by 4 bases and J by 9 bases, leaving 7 bases between them. Germline V lookup: CDR1 ENHRY, CDR2 SYGVKD. The CDR3 bases are TGTGCCATCAGTGCGACTAGTGAGCAGTTCTTC. Amino acid sequence: CAISATSEQFF.

This clonotype was counted only a few times. This chain joins TRBV6-1 and TRBJ1-2; 9 nucleotides match TRBD1. The CDR3 runs 14 residues. Germline CDR1 reads MNHNS; CDR2 reads SASEGT. The junction had 5 bases not matched to a gene; V was cut back by 4 bases and J by 5 bases. CDR3 coding DNA: TGTGCCAGCAGTGCTACCGGGACAGGGTATGGCTACACCTTC. Its protein product is CASSATGTGYGYTF.

This clonotype was recorded a few times. The chain uses TRBV12-3 or TRBV12-4 and TRBJ2-5; the D gene is possibly TRBD2 (5 bases). Trimming took 5 bases from V and 1 from J, leaving 17 bases between them. There are 16 residues in the CDR3. This CDR3 is CASSTSLVGGQETQYF. CDR3 DNA sequence: TGTGCCAGCAGTACCTCGCTGGTAGGAGGCCAAGAGACCCAGTACTTC.

This clonotype was observed a few times. V usage is TRBV6-5 and J usage is TRBJ2-3; unclear D gene. This CDR3 has 16 amino acids. V lost 4 bases, J lost 0 bases, and 14 bases lay in between. The germline CDR1 and CDR2 sequences are MNHEY and SVGAGI. The CDR3 loop reads CASSLRPPLSTDTQYF. DNA for the CDR3: TGTGCCAGCAGTTTACGACCCCCGCTAAGCACAGATACGCAGTATTTT.

This clonotype occurred many times. J is TRBJ1-2 and V is TRBV4-1; 7 bases fit TRBD1. CDR3 length: 14 amino acids. Germline loops: CDR1 MGHRA, CDR2 YSYEKL. V lost 7 bases, J lost 2 bases, and 7 bases stayed unmatched. The CDR3 nucleotides read TGCGCCAGCACCGGACAGGCTACGAACTATGGCTACACCTTC. Its protein is CASTGQATNYGYTF.

The chain joins TRBV12-3 or TRBV12-4 to TRBJ2-3; TRBD2 agrees at 13 bases. V dropped 2 bases and J dropped 0; count of bases not matched to a gene: 8. This CDR3 contains 19 residues. The CDR3 protein is CASSLRTSGGVKSTDTQYF. CDR3 nucleotide sequence: TGTGCCAGCAGTTTACGGACTAGCGGGGGAGTGAAGAGCACAGATACGCAGTATTTT.

This chain connects TRBV2 to TRBJ1-2; 10 bases are a match to TRBD1. This CDR3 contains 13 residues. Germline trimming cut 5 bases from V and 8 bases from J; bases unmatched to any gene: 5. The germline V gene has CDR1 SNHLY and CDR2 FYNNEI. The CDR3 loop is CASSFSDRGGYTF. The CDR3 DNA sequence: TGTGCCAGCAGTTTCTCGGACAGGGGGGGCTACACCTTC.

The chain joins TRBV2 to TRBJ2-5; TRBD1 might be the D (6 bases). The CDR3 sequence is 15 residues long. V lost 7 bases and J lost 1, with 16 bases in between. In germline, CDR1 is SNHLY, CDR2 FYNNEI. CDR3 sequence reads: CASTRSVGGQETQYF. CDR3 bases: TGTGCCAGCACCCGGTCGGTAGGGGGCCAAGAGACCCAGTACTTC.

This chain joins TRBV29-1 and TRBJ1-2; no clear D. The CDR3 is made up of 11 amino acids. Germline CDR1 is SQVTM and CDR2 is ANQGSEA. V lost 6 bases to trimming and J lost 2 bases, with 7 bases between them. CDR3 sequence: CSVKENYGYTF. CDR3 nucleotide sequence: TGCAGCGTGAAGGAGAACTATGGCTACACCTTC.

This clonotype has just one count. The J gene is TRBJ1-2, the V gene TRBV5-1; 7 positions agree with TRBD1. With V trimmed by 4 bases and J by 6 bases, 18 bases remained unmatched. Germline CDR1 is SGHRS and CDR2 is YFSETQ. The CDR3 spans 17 residues. CDR3 loop: CASSPGGQGDFFDGYTF. DNA of the CDR3: TGCGCCAGCAGCCCCGGCGGGCAGGGGGACTTTTTCGATGGCTACACCTTC.

This chain links TRBV7-2 with TRBJ2-5; 10 bases are a match to TRBD2. The end of the DNA aligns better with TRBJ2-7, so the J call may be wrong. The CDR3 has 15 residues. The germline V gene has CDR1 SGHTA and CDR2 FQGNSA. Here the CDR3 DNA reads TGTGCCAGCAGCTTAGAAGCTAGCGGGGGCCACGAGCAGTACTTC. Translation gives CASSLEASGGHEQYF.

The V and J genes are TRBV12-5 and TRBJ1-1; D is possibly TRBD1 (5 bases). The CDR3 spans 15 residues. V lost 2 bases and J lost 5, with 15 bases in between. Germline CDR1 and CDR2: LGHNT and FRNRAP. Written as DNA, the CDR3 is TGTGCTAGTGGTTTGACAACTCAGGGAGGGACTGAAGCTTTCTTT. Translating it yields CASGLTTQGGTEAFF.